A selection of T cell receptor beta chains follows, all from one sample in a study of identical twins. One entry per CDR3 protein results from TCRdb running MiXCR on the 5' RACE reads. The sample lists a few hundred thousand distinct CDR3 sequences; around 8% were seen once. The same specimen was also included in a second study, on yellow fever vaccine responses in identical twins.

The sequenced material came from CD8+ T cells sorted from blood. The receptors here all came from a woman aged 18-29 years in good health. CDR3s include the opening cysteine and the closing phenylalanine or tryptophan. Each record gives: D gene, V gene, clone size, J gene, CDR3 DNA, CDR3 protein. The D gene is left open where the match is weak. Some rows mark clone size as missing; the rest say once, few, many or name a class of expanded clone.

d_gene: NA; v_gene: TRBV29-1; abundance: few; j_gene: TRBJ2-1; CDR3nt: TGCAGCGTTGCGCAGGGGCAGTTCTTC; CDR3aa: CSVAQGQFF
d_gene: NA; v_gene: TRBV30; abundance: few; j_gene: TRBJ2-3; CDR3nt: TGTGCCTGGAGTGTAGGGGCAGGGGTAGATACGCAGTATTTT; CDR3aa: CAWSVGAGVDTQYF
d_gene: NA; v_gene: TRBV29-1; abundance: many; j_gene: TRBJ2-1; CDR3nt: TGCAGCGTAGCCCGGTCTGGCAGCTACAATGAGCAGTTCTTC; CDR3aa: CSVARSGSYNEQFF
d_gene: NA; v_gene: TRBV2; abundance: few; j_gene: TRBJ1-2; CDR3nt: TGTGCCAGCTACGGGCCCCTCCAGACAGGCGTCTATGGCTACACCTTC; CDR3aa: CASYGPLQTGVYGYTF
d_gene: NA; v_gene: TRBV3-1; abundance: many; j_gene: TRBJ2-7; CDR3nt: TGTGCCAGCAGCCAAGACCGCCTCTCCTACGAGCAGTACTTC; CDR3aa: CASSQDRLSYEQYF
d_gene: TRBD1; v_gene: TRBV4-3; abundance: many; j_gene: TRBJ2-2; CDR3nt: TGCGCCAGCAGTCAGGACAGGGACACCGGGGAGCTGTTTTTT; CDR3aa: CASSQDRDTGELFF
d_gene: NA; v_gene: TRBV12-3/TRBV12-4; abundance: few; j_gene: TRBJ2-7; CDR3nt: TGTGCCAGCAGTTTAGAAACAGGGAACAGCGAGCAGTACTTC; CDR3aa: CASSLETGNSEQYF
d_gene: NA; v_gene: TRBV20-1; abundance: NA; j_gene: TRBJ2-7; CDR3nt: TGCAGTGCTAGACCACTATCGGAACCCTACGAGCAGTACTTC; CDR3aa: CSARPLSEPYEQYF
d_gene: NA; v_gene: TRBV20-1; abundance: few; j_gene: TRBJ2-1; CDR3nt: TGCAGTGCTTATGTTTCTAGGAATGAGCAGTTCTTC; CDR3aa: CSAYVSRNEQFF
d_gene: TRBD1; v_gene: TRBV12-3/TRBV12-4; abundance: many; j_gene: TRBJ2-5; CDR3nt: TGTGCCAGCAGTTTACGGGGACAGGGCCAAGAGACCCAGTACTTC; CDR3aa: CASSLRGQGQETQYF
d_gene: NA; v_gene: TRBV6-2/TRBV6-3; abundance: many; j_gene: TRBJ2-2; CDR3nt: TGTGCCAGCAGTTACTCCCTGGGGACTGGAGCGAACACCGGGGAGCTGTTTTTT; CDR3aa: CASSYSLGTGANTGELFF
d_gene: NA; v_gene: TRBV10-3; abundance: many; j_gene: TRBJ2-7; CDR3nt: TGTGCCATCAGTGAGTCGGGAAGGGGCTACGAGCAGTACTTC; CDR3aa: CAISESGRGYEQYF
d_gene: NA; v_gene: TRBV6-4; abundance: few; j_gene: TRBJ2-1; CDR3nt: TGTGCCCCCACCCCCGGACAGTACTATAGAGAGCAGTTCTTC; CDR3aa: CAPTPGQYYREQFF
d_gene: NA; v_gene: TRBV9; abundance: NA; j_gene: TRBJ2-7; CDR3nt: TGTGCCAGCAGCGTACAGGGGTTGGCGGGGGACGAGCAGTACTTC; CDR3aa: CASSVQGLAGDEQYF
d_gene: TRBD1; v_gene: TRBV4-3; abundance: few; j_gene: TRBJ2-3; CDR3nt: TGCGCCAGCAGCCAGGATACACCGGGACAGGGGACAGATACGCAGTATTTT; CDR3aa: CASSQDTPGQGTDTQYF
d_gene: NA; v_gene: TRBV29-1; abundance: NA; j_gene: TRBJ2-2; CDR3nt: TGCAGCGTTGTGTTGTACACCGGGGAGCTGTTTTTT; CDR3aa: CSVVLYTGELFF
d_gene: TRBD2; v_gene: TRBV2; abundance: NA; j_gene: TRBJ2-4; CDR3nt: TGTGCCAGCAGTGTCTATTCTAGCGGGGTAGCCAAAAACATTCAGTACTTC; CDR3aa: CASSVYSSGVAKNIQYF
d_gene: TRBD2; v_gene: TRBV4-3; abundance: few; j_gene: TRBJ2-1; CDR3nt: TGCGCCAGCAGCCAAGCTAGCGGGAAAGGCTACAATGAGCAGTTCTTC; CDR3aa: CASSQASGKGYNEQFF
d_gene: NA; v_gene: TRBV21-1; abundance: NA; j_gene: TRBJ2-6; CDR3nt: TGTGCCAGCAGCAAAGCGGGGACAGGCTTTTCCTCTGGGGCCAACGTCCTGACTTTC; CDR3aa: CASSKAGTGFSSGANVLTF
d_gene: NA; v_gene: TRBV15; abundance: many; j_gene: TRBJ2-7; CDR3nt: TGTGCCACCAGCAGTACGACAGTCTCCAACGAGCAGTACTTC; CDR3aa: CATSSTTVSNEQYF
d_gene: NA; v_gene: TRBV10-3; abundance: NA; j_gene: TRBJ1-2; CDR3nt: TGTGCCATCAGTGAGTCGCCAGGGCCCAACTATGGCTACACCTTC; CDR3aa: CAISESPGPNYGYTF